This TCR beta chain was documented in a study of yellow fever vaccine responses in identical twins. TCRdb processed the RT-PCR reads anew with MiXCR; each CDR3 protein has one entry. Of about 540 distinct CDR3 sequences detected, about 76% appear once; the ten largest clones hold roughly an eighth. This CDR3 region has 15 residues. Germline V gene lookup returns CDR1 MGHRA and CDR2 YSYEKL. J gave up 4 bases and V 1 base, and 5 bases lay outside the gene matches. This receptor was identified in a woman younger than 30 who received the yellow fever vaccine. The chain couples TRBV4-1 to TRBJ2-5; 8 bases are shared with TRBD2. Sequencing was performed on T cells from blood (PBMCs), unsorted or a sorted subset (not recorded which), taken before or after yellow fever vaccination (not recorded which). CDR3 amino acids: CASSQVAAGVETQYF. The DNA of the CDR3 is TGCGCCAGCAGCCAAGTTGCAGCGGGAGTAGAGACCCAGTACTTC.